A selection of T cell receptor beta chains follows, all from one sample in a study of cytomegalovirus exposure and HLA in healthy donors. Clones were read by immunoSEQ multiplex PCR, and TCRdb kept only the in-frame ones, dropping some. The profile covers 150,000 or so clones, with roughly 79% appearing a single time and about 3.1% taken by the ten largest. Sequenced sample: PBMCs. The receptors shown here come from a woman aged 50 to 60 in good health and CMV-seropositive. The CDR3 runs from the conserved cysteine through the conserved F or W. Each record gives: V gene, J gene, clone size, D gene, CDR3 protein, CDR3 DNA. A D gene is named only where the DNA matches it firmly. Not every row has a clone size; where given, it reads once, few, many or a size class.

TRBV4-3	TRBJ2-1	-	TRBD1	CASSLGGGKSYNEQFF	TGCGCCAGCAGCCTAGGGGGCGGAAAATCCTACAATGAGCAGTTCTTC
TRBV29-1	TRBJ2-3	-	-	CSVPGLRTDTQYF	TGCAGCGTTCCGGGACTCCGCACAGATACGCAGTATTTT
TRBV27	TRBJ2-7	-	-	CASSWASSYEQYF	TGTGCCAGCAGTTGGGCTAGCAGCTACGAGCAGTACTTC
TRBV6-5	TRBJ1-2	few	-	CASSSHTRGYTF	TGTGCCAGCAGTTCCCACACCCGGGGATACACCTTC
TRBV5-1	TRBJ2-7	-	TRBD1	CASSLYPRGTRDRGYEQYF	TGCGCCAGCAGCTTATACCCTCGTGGGACCCGGGACAGGGGATACGAGCAGTACTTC
TRBV6-6	TRBJ1-2	-	-	CASSYSGQLYGYTF	TGTGCCAGCAGTTACTCGGGGCAGCTCTATGGCTACACCTTC
TRBV19	TRBJ1-1	-	-	CASRTTGLNTEAFF	TGTGCCAGTAGGACGACGGGATTGAACACTGAAGCTTTCTTT
TRBV6-6	TRBJ1-1	few	-	CASSYSGQEF	TGTGCCAGCAGTTACTCGGGACAAGAATTT
TRBV7-2	TRBJ2-7	few	-	CASSLTVLSYEQYF	TGTGCCAGCAGCCTGACTGTACTCTCCTACGAGCAGTACTTC
TRBV29-1	TRBJ1-1	-	TRBD1	CSVLLYRGSNTEAFF	TGCAGCGTTTTACTCTACAGGGGATCGAACACTGAAGCTTTCTTT
TRBV6-1	TRBJ1-1	-	TRBD1	CASVDRVNTEAFF	TGTGCCAGCGTGGACAGGGTGAACACTGAAGCTTTCTTT
TRBV5-6	TRBJ2-3	-	TRBD1	CASSQGATFTDTQYF	TGTGCCAGTTCTCAGGGGGCCACCTTCACAGATACGCAGTATTTT
TRBV7-2	TRBJ2-1	-	-	CASSLGGVTHNEQFF	TGTGCCAGCAGCTTGGGCGGGGTGACCCACAATGAGCAGTTCTTC
TRBV19	TRBJ2-7	-	TRBD2	CASSRRGLTYEQYF	TGTGCCAGTAGTCGTCGGGGACTAACCTACGAGCAGTACTTC
TRBV6-5	TRBJ1-2	-	-	CASSREVRGNYGYTF	TGTGCCAGCAGCCGCGAAGTAAGGGGCAACTATGGCTACACCTTC
TRBV6-6	TRBJ1-1	-	-	CASSRQVNTEAFF	TGTGCCAGCAGCCGACAGGTGAACACTGAAGCTTTCTTT
TRBV2	TRBJ1-2	-	-	CASSLGGYTF	TGTGCCAGCAGTTTGGGCGGCTACACCTTC